The 10 T cell receptor beta chains given below trace back to one sample, sequenced in a study of identical twins (dated by TCRdb to about 2016). Libraries were constructed by 5' RACE. Sequencing was carried out with an Illumina HiSeq 2000. TCRdb reran the public reads through fastp at Q25 and MiXCR, keeping productive beta chains. Every entry covers one CDR3 protein and lists the most common genes and DNA from its rows. The sample records 450,000 or so distinct CDR3 sequences, approximately 14% of which are singletons. About 0.52% of the sample lies in the top ten. This sample also appeared in a second study, on yellow fever vaccine responses in identical twins.

The material sequenced was CD4+ T cells sorted from blood. The receptors shown here come from a young woman in good health.

The chain combines TRBV4-2 with TRBJ1-1; D perhaps matches TRBD1 (5 bases). CDR3 length equals 15 residues. Trimming stripped 1 base from V and 1 base from J, with 10 bases between. CDR1 is LGHNA, CDR2 YNFKEQ, per germline. CDR3 nucleotides: TGTGCCAGCAGCCAAGTGGGGCAGGGGAACACTGAAGCTTTCTTT. It is translated as CASSQVGQGNTEAFF.

This clonotype appeared a few times. The chain links TRBV7-8 to TRBJ2-7, with 8 bases lining up with TRBD2. J gave up 0 bases and V 3 bases, and 10 bases lay outside the gene matches. CDR3 size: 17 residues. Germline CDR1 and CDR2: SGHVS and FQNEAQ. CDR3 coding DNA: TGTGCCAGCAGCTTTCCCCTAGCGGGTCACAGCTCCTACGAGCAGTACTTC. Its translation: CASSFPLAGHSSYEQYF.

The chain uses TRBV6-1 and TRBJ2-3, with D uncertain. The CDR3 length is 14 residues. In germline, CDR1 is MNHNS, CDR2 SASEGT. Trimming removed 6 bases from V and 4 bases from J, with 14 bases in between. The CDR3 here is CASRELPSADTQYF. Written as DNA, the CDR3 is TGTGCCAGCAGGGAGCTACCCTCCGCAGATACGCAGTATTTT.

The table lists this clonotype with a few counts. V and J are TRBV5-1 and TRBJ1-6; D gene uncertain. The germline V and J ends were trimmed by 0 bases and 10 bases, with 8 bases remaining between them. CDR3 length equals 13 residues. Germline CDR1 and CDR2: SGHRS and YFSETQ. CDR3 sequence reads: CASSLAGRSPLHF. CDR3 bases: TGCGCCAGCAGCTTGGCGGGAAGATCACCCCTCCACTTT.

This clonotype was observed a single time. The J gene is TRBJ2-5, the V gene TRBV24-1; maybe TRBD1 (6 bases). The CDR3 runs 15 residues. V was clipped by 4 bases and J by 2 bases, with 13 bases between them. CDR1 and CDR2 (germline): KGHDR, SFDVKD. CDR3 DNA: TGTGCCACCAGTGAAACCGGGACACGGCAAGAGACCCAGTACTTC. Translation gives CATSETGTRQETQYF.

This clonotype was seen more than once but under ten times. CDR3 region: CASSRGDGVSEKLFF. The CDR3, as DNA: TGTGCCAGCAGCCGTGGGGATGGGGTATCGGAAAAACTGTTTTTT. This chain uses TRBV7-9 with TRBJ1-4; D is ambiguous. This CDR3 is built from 15 residues. Trimming pared 5 bases from V and 8 bases from J, leaving 18 bases between. Germline V gene lookup returns CDR1 SEHNR and CDR2 FQNEAQ (reference sequence).

The chain recombines TRBV5-1 with TRBJ2-6, with 9 bases that match TRBD1. The CDR3 sequence is 18 residues long. Germline trimming cut 0 bases from V and 0 bases from J; bases unmatched to any gene: 4. From germline, CDR1 is SGHRS and CDR2 YFSETQ. CDR3 in amino acids: CASSLGQGVNSGANVLTF. The CDR3 bases are TGCGCCAGCAGCTTGGGACAGGGGGTAAACTCTGGGGCCAACGTCCTGACTTTC.

The chain links TRBV7-8 to TRBJ2-7; 10 bases map to TRBD1. After removal of 5 bases from V and 2 bases from J, the junction contained 6 bases not matched to a gene. CDR1 is SGHVS, CDR2 FQNEAQ, per germline. The CDR3 runs 15 residues. CDR3 in amino acids: CASSIRDRGTYEQYF. Here the CDR3 DNA reads TGTGCCAGCAGCATAAGGGACAGGGGAACCTACGAGCAGTACTTC.

This clonotype has ten or more counts. This sequence joins TRBV10-3 and TRBJ2-3; weak D call: TRBD1 (5 bases). In germline, CDR1 is ENHRY, CDR2 SYGVKD. There are 15 residues in the CDR3. Trimming removed 1 base at V and 2 bases at J, with 10 bases between. CDR3 DNA: TGTGCCATCAGTGAGTGGGCAGGGCACACAGATACGCAGTATTTT. Protein sequence: CAISEWAGHTDTQYF.

This clonotype was seen a handful of times. This sequence joins TRBV20-1 and TRBJ2-7; perhaps TRBD2 as D (7 bases). CDR3 size: 14 residues. CDR1 and CDR2 from the germline V gene are DFQATT and SNEGSKA (reference sequence). Trimming took 1 base from V and 2 from J, leaving 12 bases between them. CDR3 sequence: CSARAQGGTYEQYF. The CDR3, as DNA: TGCAGTGCTAGAGCACAGGGAGGGACCTACGAGCAGTACTTC.